These 10 T cell receptor beta chains came from one sample sequenced in a study of cytomegalovirus exposure and HLA in healthy donors. Vbeta (60) and Jbeta (13) primers were used in the PCR. TCRdb's table, derived via immunoSEQ multiplex PCR, lists solely in-frame clones and lacks some. The sample consists of more than 150,000 clones, roughly 87% of them appearing once. Sequenced sample: PBMCs. These receptors were obtained from a girl less than two years old in good health and CMV-seronegative.

The chain joins TRBV4-1 to TRBJ2-5; tentatively, D is TRBD2 (6 bases). The CDR3 loop spans 16 amino acids. Germline CDR1 and CDR2: MGHRA and YSYEKL. Trimming took 3 bases from V and 4 from J, leaving 18 bases between them. The CDR3 nucleotides read TGCGCCAGCAGCCAGGGGGGATCCTCTAGGGGAGAGACCCAGTACTTC. Translation: CASSQGGSSRGETQYF.

As to this clone: Compared with germline, one end of the junction differs, possibly owing to a read error. J is TRBJ1-2 and V is TRBV11-2; D is ambiguous. This CDR3 comprises 12 residues. Germline V gives CDR1 SGHAT, CDR2 FQNNGV. The CDR3 bases are TGTGCCAGCAGGCGAAAGGGAGAGGGCTACATCTTC. Protein product: CASRRKGEGYIF.

The J gene is TRBJ2-7, the V gene TRBV6-5, with TRBD1 identical over 10 bases. CDR1 is MNHEY and CDR2 is SVGAGI in the germline V gene. V shed 2 bases and J 0 bases; nucleotides not matched to a gene: 4. The CDR3 extends over 16 amino acids. CDR3 residues: CASSYTTGGFSYEQYF. The DNA for the CDR3 is TGTGCCAGCAGTTACACGACAGGGGGCTTCTCCTACGAGCAGTACTTC.

This chain connects TRBV25-1 to TRBJ1-3; perhaps TRBD1 as D (5 bases). The CDR3 runs 15 residues. The V and J ends lost 4 bases and 0 bases respectively, with 10 bases between them. Looked up from germline, CDR1 is MGHDK and CDR2 is SYGVNS. This CDR3 is CASSVSGGSGNTIYF. DNA of the CDR3: TGTGCCAGCAGTGTCTCCGGGGGCTCTGGAAACACCATATATTTT. Using reference TRBV25-1 and TRBJ1-3 for the parts outside the CDR3, the full variable domain is EADIYQTPRYLVIGTGKKITLECSQTMGHDKMYWYQQDPGMELHLIHYSYGVNSTEKGDLSSESTVSRIRTEHFPLTLESARPSHTSQYLCASSVSGGSGNTIYFGEGSWLTVV.

Only one count was recorded for this clone. V and J are TRBV19 and TRBJ2-5, with 10 nucleotides matching TRBD2. This CDR3 is built from 20 residues. Trimming at V came to 3 bases and at J to 5 bases, leaving 21 bases not matched to a gene. Germline V lookup: CDR1 LNHDA, CDR2 SQIVND (reference sequence). The CDR3 loop is CASSIRGSGGTQTLGETQYF. The CDR3 DNA follows: TGTGCCAGTAGTATTCGAGGTAGCGGGGGGACACAGACCTTGGGGGAGACCCAGTACTTC.

The chain links TRBV7-2 to TRBJ2-5; 9 positions agree with TRBD2. The J call is uncertain, as TRBJ2-7 better fits the DNA end. The CDR3 is 15 residues long. CDR1 and CDR2 (germline): SGHTA, FQGNSA. CDR3 in amino acids: CASSLVGTSSNEQYF. For the CDR3, the DNA is TGTGCCAGCAGCTTAGTCGGGACTAGCTCTAACGAGCAGTACTTC.

The chain recombines TRBV5-1 with TRBJ2-5, with 8 bases lining up with TRBD1. The CDR3 loop spans 14 amino acids. The germline CDR1 and CDR2 sequences are SGHRS and YFSETQ. Trimming at V came to 4 bases and at J to 4 bases, leaving 6 bases not matched to a gene. Written as DNA, the CDR3 is TGCGCCAGCAGCCCCTCCCAGGGGGCAGAGACCCAGTACTTC. It specifies CASSPSQGAETQYF.

The chain is built from TRBV5-5 and TRBJ2-2, with TRBD2 matching 9 bases. The V gene end was trimmed by 6 bases and the J gene end by 3 bases; junction bases not matched to a gene: 6. The germline V gene encodes CDR1 SGHKS and CDR2 YYEKEE (reference sequence). This CDR3 is 15 amino acids long. In nucleotides, the CDR3 is TGTGCCAGCATCGCATTAGCGGGGGACACCGGGGAGCTGTTTTTT. It encodes CASIALAGDTGELFF.

J is TRBJ2-5 and V is TRBV5-4; 8 positions agree with TRBD2. This CDR3 has 14 amino acids. Trimming took 0 bases from V and 3 from J; bases not matched to a gene: 1. Germline CDR1 and CDR2: SGHNT and YYREEE (reference sequence). CDR3 region: CASSLGSGKETQYF. The CDR3 nucleotides are TGTGCCAGCAGCTTGGGTAGCGGGAAAGAGACCCAGTACTTC.

The chain has TRBV13 and TRBJ1-1; TRBD1 is a possible D gene (6 bases). V was shortened by 3 bases and J by 1 base, with 12 bases between the two germline ends. The germline gives CDR1 PRHDT, CDR2 FYEKMQ (reference sequence). The CDR3 loop spans 15 amino acids. The CDR3 DNA reads as TGTGCCAGCAGCTTGACCGACAGGAAGAACACTGAAGCTTTCTTT. It encodes CASSLTDRKNTEAFF.